Sequencing of this T cell receptor (beta chain) was carried out in a study of OX40 agonist ivuxolimab in advanced cancers. Background for the entire study: Ivuxolimab was an agonistic, fully human IgG2 monoclonal antibody directed against OX40 (CD134), a costimulatory receptor. Intravenous ivuxolimab was administered to patients every 2 weeks at six dose levels: 0.01, 0.1, 0.3, 1.5, 3 and 10 mg/kg. Of the approximately 54 patients in dose escalation, 19 had hepatocellular carcinoma, approximately 15 had melanoma, 9 had renal cell carcinoma and 9 had head and neck cancer. In the dose-escalation cohort, around four fifths of patients were male, and the mean age was 60 years with a range of roughly 23 to 90. Prior anti-PD-1, anti-PD-L1 or anti-CTLA-4 therapy was permitted, and approximately 39% of dose-escalation patients had received checkpoint inhibitors. Partial responses occurred in three dose-escalation patients, of whom one had hepatocellular carcinoma and two had cutaneous melanoma. The purpose of peripheral TCRbeta sequencing was to test whether ivuxolimab changed TCR sequence diversity and led to clonal T-cell expansion. The paper covers the monotherapy dose-escalation part of the phase I ivuxolimab trial, which included N ≈ 50 patients. Here is what the overall study found, with its caveats: At doses from 0.1 to 3.0 mg/kg, clonal expansion was seen in both CD4+ and CD8+ blood T cells between baseline and week 6. Low levels of normalized T-cell clonal expansion were also shown by some nonresponding patients. After ivuxolimab, expanded clones were on average more numerous among CD8+ T cells than among CD4+ T cells. In the 0.1-3.0 mg/kg groups, partial responders had among the lowest normalized peripheral clonal expansion, particularly in CD8+ T cells. The antigen specificity of the peripheral T cells that underwent clonal expansion was not determined.

About this clone itself: No antigen is known for it. No base quality information exists; no much larger clone differs at one position.

To sequence the TCRbeta CDR3 region, genomic DNA was isolated from the sorted cells. The immunoSEQ Assay was used for sequencing of TCRbeta CDR3 regions. TCRdb provides this immuneACCESS table in a form limited to in-frame rearrangements. Some clones are lacking; in checked studies, under half of them reflect an unresolved V gene, and why the rest are absent is not known. This sample gives over 15,000 clones in total; about 67% of them show up just once. Of the sample, roughly 19% is held by the ten largest clones. V and J lose 1 base and 5 bases, and a span of 6 bases separates them. The CDR3 covers 13 residues, taking in both the cysteine and the phenylalanine. Here the CDR3 DNA is all that survives: 39 bases in frame from base 1. CDR1 SGHAT and CDR2 FQNNGV were looked up in the germline V gene. The trial excluded patients who had a history of autoimmune disease or who were on systemic immunosuppression. Peripheral blood for TCR sequencing was collected from all dose cohorts at baseline, on cycle 4 day 1, and on cycle 7 day 1. Samples were obtained from an open-label, multicenter, first-in-human phase I dose-escalation trial of ivuxolimab. Adults with locally advanced or metastatic melanoma, renal cell carcinoma, hepatocellular carcinoma or head and neck squamous cell carcinoma were enrolled in the trial. CD4+ and CD8+ T cells were sorted separately from peripheral blood before TCR sequencing.

The clonotype was recovered from an adult with an advanced solid tumor such as melanoma, head and neck, liver or kidney cancer. The input for sequencing was CD4+ or CD8+ T cells sorted from blood, taken in a trial of the OX40 agonist ivuxolimab. The sequence is built from TRBV11-2 and TRBJ2-4; the D gene is unclear. The bases are TGTGCCAGCAGCTTAGCTGACCAAAACATTCAGTACTTC. Protein translation: CASSLADQNIQYF.